The 17 T cell receptor beta chains presented below share a single source sample, sequenced in a study of long-term antiretroviral therapy in people with HIV (dated 2022 in TCRdb). The immunoSEQ hsTCRB v3.0 assay was used at survey level resolution for TRB variable region sequencing. What TCRdb holds here is the immuneACCESS table cut down to in-frame rearrangements. Part of the clones is not present; checked against another copy, under half of the missing clones reflect an unresolved V gene, and the others are unexplained. This sample holds about 15,000 clones; 70% to 85% were observed only once. The ten largest make up about 16% of the sample. The sequenced sample was unsorted PBMCs, obtained just before starting antiretroviral therapy. The source of these receptors is a man between 35 and 55 years old with HIV.

V is TRBV5-1 and J is TRBJ2-1, with 7 bases matching TRBD2. The CDR3 is 13 amino acids. Germline V CDR1 and CDR2: SGHRS, YFSETQ. V was clipped by 4 bases and J by 10 bases; unmatched bases: 8. CDR3 loop: CASSHSSSGEQFF. CDR3 bases: TGCGCCAGCAGCCACTCATCTAGCGGAGAGCAGTTCTTC.

The chain has TRBV5-1 and TRBJ2-2, with D perhaps matching TRBD1 or TRBD2 (5 bases each). The ends were cut back, 2 bases at V and 9 bases at J, with 17 bases in the middle. The germline V gene has CDR1 SGHRS and CDR2 YFSETQ. This CDR3 region has 15 residues. Written as DNA, the CDR3 is TGCGCCAGCAGCTTCGAAGGGGACGCGTCGTGGGAGCTGTTTTTT. As protein: CASSFEGDASWELFF.

The chain joins TRBV4-1 to TRBJ2-1, with 11 positions matching TRBD2. After removal of 1 base from V and 4 bases from J, the junction contained 3 bases not matched to a gene. The germline gives CDR1 MGHRA, CDR2 YSYEKL. The CDR3 is 16 residues long. Here the CDR3 reads CASSQGGTSGYNEQFF. Written as DNA, the CDR3 is TGCGCCAGCAGCCAAGGAGGGACTAGCGGATACAATGAGCAGTTCTTC.

In DNA form, the CDR3 reads TGCAGCGCCTTTCTTGCCTCTGACGGCTACGATAGGACGGGCAATCAGCCCCAGCATTTT. Encoded protein: CSAFLASDGYDRTGNQPQHF. This chain joins TRBV29-1 and TRBJ1-5; D gene ambiguous. Trimming stripped 7 bases from V and 2 bases from J, with 33 bases between. CDR3 length: 20 residues. Germline V gene lookup returns CDR1 SQVTM and CDR2 ANQGSEA.

This clone has more than one count but fewer than ten. The chain uses TRBV30 and TRBJ2-1; possible D gene TRBD2, 6 bases. This CDR3 is 18 amino acids long. Trimming shortened V by 0 bases and J by 4 bases, and 22 bases separated the two germline ends. Germline values: CDR1 GTSNPN, CDR2 SVGIG (reference sequence). Written as DNA, the CDR3 is TGTGCCTGGAGTGTAAGAGCTATCGGGGGTTTGGAGTACAATGAGCAGTTCTTC. Its protein is CAWSVRAIGGLEYNEQFF.

This clone was counted only a few times. The V and J genes are TRBV9 and TRBJ2-2; either TRBD1 or TRBD2 may supply D (5 bases each). With 7 bases removed from V and 6 bases from J, the gap between germline ends came to 13 bases. CDR3 length: 13 amino acids. The germline gives CDR1 SGDLS, CDR2 YYNGEE. CDR3 DNA: TGTGCCAGCGACAGCGGAATGGCCGGGGAGCTGTTTTTT. Translating it yields CASDSGMAGELFF.

The DNA for the CDR3 is TGCGCCAGCAGCCTCCTCGTCCAGAACACTGAAGCTTTCTTT. This encodes CASSLLVQNTEAFF. The gene calls are TRBV5-1 and TRBJ1-1; D remains ambiguous. V was cut by 4 bases and J by 1 base, with 11 bases left in between. The CDR3 has 14 amino acids. CDR1 and CDR2 from the germline V gene are SGHRS and YFSETQ. Supplemented by reference TRBV5-1 and TRBJ1-1, the full variable domain reads KAGVTQTPRYLIKTRGQQVTLSCSPISGHRSVSWYQQTPGQGLQFLFEYFSETQRNKGNFPGRFSGRQFSNSRSEMNVSTLELGDSALYLCASSLLVQNTEAFFGQGTRLTVV.

This chain links TRBV27 with TRBJ2-7, with 8 bases identical to TRBD1. J lost 3 bases, V lost 5 bases, and 9 bases had no gene match. CDR3 length: 15 amino acids. Germline loops: CDR1 MNHEY, CDR2 SMNVEV (reference sequence). DNA of the CDR3: TGTGCCAGCAGTCTAACAGGGGGTCAGTTCTACGAGCAGTACTTC. As protein: CASSLTGGQFYEQYF.

There are a few counts of this clone. The germline gene is not matched at one end of the junction; a read error may be the cause. The chain uses TRBV20-1 and TRBJ1-1; D remains unclear. The germline gives CDR1 DFQATT, CDR2 SNEGSKA (reference sequence). This CDR3 is 11 amino acids long. CDR3 residues: CSARDLRRTLF. CDR3 sequence (DNA): TGCAGTGCTAGAGATCTACGTCGGACTCTCTTT.

The J gene is TRBJ2-3, the V gene TRBV5-6, with TRBD1 as a possible D gene (5 bases). The CDR3 totals 12 residues. The V and J ends lost 4 bases and 7 bases respectively, with 10 bases between them. Germline V lookup: CDR1 SGHDT, CDR2 YYEEEE. CDR3 protein: CASSRGGYTQYF. The CDR3 coding sequence is TGTGCCAGCAGCAGGGGTGGTTATACGCAGTATTTT.

This clone has just one count. J is TRBJ2-5 and V is TRBV2; D uncertain. The CDR3 totals 12 residues. Trimming cost V 0 bases and J 12 bases, with 11 bases left between them. The germline V gene encodes CDR1 SNHLY and CDR2 FYNNEI. The CDR3 region is CASSEAAERKYF. The CDR3 nucleotides are TGTGCCAGCAGTGAAGCTGCCGAGCGAAAGTACTTC. Together with reference TRBV2 and TRBJ2-5, the CDR3 gives the full variable domain: EPEVTQTPSHQVTQMGQEVILRCVPISNHLYFYWYRQILGQKVEFLVSFYNNEISEKSEIFDDQFSVERPDGSNFTLKIRSTKLEDSAMYFCASSEAAERKYFGPGTRLLVL.

This clone was recorded once. The chain has TRBV6-1 and TRBJ1-1; TRBD1 agrees at 8 bases. V was clipped by 5 bases and J by 4 bases; unmatched bases: 6. CDR3 length equals 14 residues. Germline-derived CDR1 and CDR2 are MNHNS and SASEGT. The CDR3 loop reads CASSPQGASTEAFF. The CDR3 coding sequence is TGTGCCAGCAGTCCGCAGGGGGCGAGCACTGAAGCTTTCTTT.

The chain recombines TRBV29-1 with TRBJ2-7, with 11 positions matching TRBD1. The CDR3 extends over 15 amino acids. V gave up 6 bases and J gave up 3 bases; unmatched junction bases: 10. From germline, CDR1 is SQVTM and CDR2 ANQGSEA. CDR3 bases: TGCAGCGTATATACCGGGACAGGGGGTAACTACGAGCAGTACTTC. Translated: CSVYTGTGGNYEQYF.

The chain combines TRBV7-8 with TRBJ2-1, with D unclear. The CDR3 totals 14 residues. Germline CDR1 is SGHVS and CDR2 is FQNEAQ. Trimming shortened V by 5 bases and J by 6 bases, and 14 bases separated the two germline ends. The CDR3 DNA reads as TGTGCCAGCAGCCTCTTGACGTGGGGCAATGAGCAGTTCTTC. Its translation is CASSLLTWGNEQFF. The full variable domain, rest sourced from reference TRBV7-8 and TRBJ2-1, is GAGVSQSPRYKVAKRGQDVALRCDPISGHVSLFWYQQALGQGPEFLTYFQNEAQLDKSGLPSDRFFAERPEGSVSTLKIQRTQQEDSAVYLCASSLLTWGNEQFFGPGTRLTVL.

DNA for the CDR3: TGTGCCAGCAGTTTATCGGGGGTACCCAACTATGGCTACACCTTC. This encodes CASSLSGVPNYGYTF. The V and J genes are TRBV27 and TRBJ1-2; D is perhaps TRBD1 (5 bases). Trimming pared 0 bases from V and 2 bases from J, leaving 10 bases between. Germline values: CDR1 MNHEY, CDR2 SMNVEV (reference sequence). CDR3 length: 15 residues.

The chain links TRBV7-8 to TRBJ2-3; D tentatively fits TRBD1 or TRBD2 (5 bases each). This CDR3 is built from 15 residues. Germline V gene sequence: CDR1 SGHVS, CDR2 FQNEAQ. V dropped 5 bases and J dropped 10 bases, with 22 bases sitting between them. CDR3 DNA: TGTGCCAGCAGCAAGGATAAGGGACGGCTGGAGGCGCAGTATTTT. The encoded protein is CASSKDKGRLEAQYF. Full variable domain (missing parts from reference TRBV7-8 and TRBJ2-3): GAGVSQSPRYKVAKRGQDVALRCDPISGHVSLFWYQQALGQGPEFLTYFQNEAQLDKSGLPSDRFFAERPEGSVSTLKIQRTQQEDSAVYLCASSKDKGRLEAQYFGPGTRLTVL.

The CDR3 DNA sequence: TGCGCCAGCAGCCAAGATTCGTCTTCTAACTATGGCTACACCTTC. Translating it yields CASSQDSSSNYGYTF. The V gene is TRBV4-1, the J gene TRBJ1-2; D not certain. Deletions cut 0 bases from V and 0 bases from J, with 8 bases between. CDR1 and CDR2 (germline): MGHRA, YSYEKL. This CDR3 has 15 amino acids.